This T cell receptor (beta chain) was captured in a study of CD8 T cells in Susac syndrome. The V and J ends lost 4 bases and 10 bases respectively, with 22 bases between them. This CDR3 is 15 amino acids long. Germline-derived CDR1 and CDR2 are SGHVS and FQNEAQ. A quantity of roughly 0.5 to 1 ug RNA underwent reverse transcription using random hexamers. TCRdb passed the immunoSEQ multiplex PCR reads through MiXCR, listing each CDR3 protein once. Among about 50,000 distinct CDR3 sequences listed, roughly 93% were seen once. The chain employs TRBV7-8 and TRBJ1-1; possibly TRBD1 for D (5 bases). The sample taken for sequencing was CD8+ T cells from PBMCs. This receptor was identified in a human donor with multiple sclerosis. CDR3 bases: TGTGCCAGCAGCTCCAAAACCGGGACTACTCGGGGAGCTTTCTTT. This sequence encodes CASSSKTGTTRGAFF.